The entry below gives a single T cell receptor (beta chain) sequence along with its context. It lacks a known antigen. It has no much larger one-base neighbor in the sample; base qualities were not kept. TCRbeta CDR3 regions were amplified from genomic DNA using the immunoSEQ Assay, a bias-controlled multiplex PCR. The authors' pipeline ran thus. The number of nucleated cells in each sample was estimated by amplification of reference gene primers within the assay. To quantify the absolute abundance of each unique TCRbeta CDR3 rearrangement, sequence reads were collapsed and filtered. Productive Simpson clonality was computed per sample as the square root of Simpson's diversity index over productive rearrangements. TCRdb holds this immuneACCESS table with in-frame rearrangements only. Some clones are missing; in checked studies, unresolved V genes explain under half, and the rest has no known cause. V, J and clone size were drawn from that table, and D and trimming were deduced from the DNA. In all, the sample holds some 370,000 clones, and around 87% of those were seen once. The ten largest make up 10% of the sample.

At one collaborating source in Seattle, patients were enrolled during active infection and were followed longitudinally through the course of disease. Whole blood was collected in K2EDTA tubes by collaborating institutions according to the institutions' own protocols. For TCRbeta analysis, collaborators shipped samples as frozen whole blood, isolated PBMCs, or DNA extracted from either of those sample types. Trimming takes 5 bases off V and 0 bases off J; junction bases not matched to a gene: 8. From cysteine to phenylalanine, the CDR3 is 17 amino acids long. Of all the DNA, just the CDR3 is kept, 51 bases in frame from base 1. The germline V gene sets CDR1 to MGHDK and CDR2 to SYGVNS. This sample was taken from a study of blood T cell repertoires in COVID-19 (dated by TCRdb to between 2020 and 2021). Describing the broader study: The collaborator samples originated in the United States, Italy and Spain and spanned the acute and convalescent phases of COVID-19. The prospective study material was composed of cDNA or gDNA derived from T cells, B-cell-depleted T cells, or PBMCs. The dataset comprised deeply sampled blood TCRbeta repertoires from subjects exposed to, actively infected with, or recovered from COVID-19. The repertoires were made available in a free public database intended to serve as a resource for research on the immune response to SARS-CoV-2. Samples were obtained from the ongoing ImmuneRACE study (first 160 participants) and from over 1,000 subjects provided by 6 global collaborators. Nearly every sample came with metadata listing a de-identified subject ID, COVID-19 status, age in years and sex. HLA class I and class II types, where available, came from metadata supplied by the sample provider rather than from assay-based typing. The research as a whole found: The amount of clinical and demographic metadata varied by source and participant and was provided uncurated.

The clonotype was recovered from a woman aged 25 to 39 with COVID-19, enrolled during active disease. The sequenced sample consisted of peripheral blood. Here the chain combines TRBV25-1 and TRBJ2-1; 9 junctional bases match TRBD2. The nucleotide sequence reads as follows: TGTGCCAGCAGTCGAGCGGGAGGAAGGAGCTCCTACAATGAGCAGTTCTTC. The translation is CASSRAGGRSSYNEQFF.